Below, 20 T cell receptor beta chains from the same sample are listed, as sequenced in a study of long-term antiretroviral therapy in people with HIV. Investigators performed immunoSEQ version v3.0 at survey level. TCRdb's copy holds only in-frame clones and misses some; the assay was immunoSEQ multiplex PCR. The data contain under 25,000 clones, nearly 90% of them singletons. The sequencing used unsorted PBMCs, collected 0.6 years after starting antiretroviral therapy. The receptors were gathered from a man aged 60 to 75 with HIV.

The rearrangement links TRBV5-1 to TRBJ2-3, with D unclear. The V gene lost 3 bases and the J gene lost 2 bases, with 4 bases spanning the gap. The CDR3 sequence is 12 residues long. Germline V CDR1 and CDR2: SGHRS, YFSETQ. CDR3 sequence (DNA): TGCGCCAGCAGCTCCCCCACAGATACGCAGTATTTT. This encodes CASSSPTDTQYF.

V gene TRBV18 combines with J gene TRBJ2-3, with D possibly TRBD2 on 5 matching bases. Between the trimmed V and J ends, which lost 2 bases and 4 bases, there was a span of 13 bases. CDR1 and CDR2 from the germline V gene are KGHSH and LQKENI. This CDR3 region has 15 residues. This chain's CDR3 is CASSPVPSFADTQYF. CDR3 nucleotides: TGTGCCAGCTCACCAGTACCTAGCTTCGCAGATACGCAGTATTTT.

The chain combines TRBV11-2 with TRBJ2-1, with 10 positions matching TRBD1. This CDR3 is built from 14 residues. The V segment lost 0 bases and the J segment 8 bases; nucleotides outside the gene matches: 1. Germline V gene lookup returns CDR1 SGHAT and CDR2 FQNNGV. The CDR3 here is CASSLETGGYEQFF. The CDR3 DNA reads TGTGCCAGCAGCTTAGAGACAGGGGGCTATGAGCAGTTCTTC.

V is TRBV28 and J is TRBJ2-1; 7 bases fit TRBD1. V lost 8 bases to trimming and J lost 3 bases; unmatched junction nucleotides: 4. This CDR3 region has 13 residues. Germline V gene sequence: CDR1 MDHEN, CDR2 SYDVKM. The CDR3 DNA follows: TGTGCCAGCCGGCAGGGGGTCTACAATGAGCAGTTCTTC. Translated, it gives CASRQGVYNEQFF.

The chain couples TRBV4-2 to TRBJ2-1; TRBD2 agrees at 7 bases. Germline CDR1 LGHNA, CDR2 YNFKEQ. V dropped 2 bases and J dropped 10; count of bases not matched to a gene: 2. The CDR3 sequence is 12 residues long. CDR3 nucleotides: TGTGCCAGCAGCCAAACTAGCGCAGAGCAGTTCTTC. Its translation is CASSQTSAEQFF.

The chain combines TRBV2 with TRBJ2-2; D possibly corresponds to TRBD2 (5 bases). Trimming took off 2 bases at V and 6 bases at J, with 13 bases between the two ends. The CDR3 is made up of 15 amino acids. Germline values: CDR1 SNHLY, CDR2 FYNNEI. CDR3 protein: CASSERPLGSGELFF. In nucleotides, the CDR3 is TGTGCCAGCAGTGAACGACCACTAGGTTCCGGGGAGCTGTTTTTT.

This chain connects TRBV5-6 to TRBJ1-4; perhaps TRBD1 as D (6 bases). The V end was cut by 5 bases, the J end by 0 bases, with 11 bases between. Germline V gene data show CDR1 as SGHDT and CDR2 as YYEEEE. This CDR3 region has 15 residues. CDR3 sequence: CASSSGQSTNEKLFF. The CDR3 nucleotides are TGTGCCAGCAGTTCCGGACAGTCAACTAATGAAAAACTGTTTTTT. The entire variable domain, with the rest obtained from reference TRBV5-6 and TRBJ1-4, is as follows: DAGVTQSPTHLIKTRGQQVTLRCSPKSGHDTVSWYQQALGQGPQFIFQYYEEEERQRGNFPDRFSGHQFPNYSSELNVNALLLGDSALYLCASSSGQSTNEKLFFGSGTQLSVL.

This chain uses TRBV27 with TRBJ2-2; D gene unclear. CDR3 length equals 14 residues. Per germline, CDR1 MNHEY and CDR2 SMNVEV (reference sequence). Trimming shortened V by 6 bases and J by 5 bases, and 13 bases separated the two germline ends. The CDR3 reads CASRNLQQTGELFF. For the CDR3, the DNA is TGTGCCAGCAGGAATCTTCAGCAGACCGGGGAGCTGTTTTTT.

The chain joins TRBV19 to TRBJ2-3, with a possible D match to TRBD2 (6 bases). Germline loops: CDR1 LNHDA, CDR2 SQIVND (reference sequence). This CDR3 region has 14 residues. V was clipped by 5 bases and J by 3 bases, with 12 bases between them. The CDR3 DNA reads as TGTGCCAGTAGTTTCCGGACTAAAACAGATACGCAGTATTTT. Translation gives CASSFRTKTDTQYF.

The chain recombines TRBV5-4 with TRBJ2-2; 12 bases agree with TRBD2. The germline CDR1 and CDR2 sequences are SGHNT and YYREEE (reference sequence). The CDR3 is made up of 17 amino acids. The V gene end was trimmed by 3 bases and the J gene end by 5 bases; junction bases not matched to a gene: 8. CDR3 bases: TGTGCCAGCAGCTATTCACTAGCGGGGGGTACTACCGGGGAGCTGTTTTTT. Translation: CASSYSLAGGTTGELFF. Using reference TRBV5-4 and TRBJ2-2 for the parts outside the CDR3, the full variable domain is ETGVTQSPTHLIKTRGQQVTLRCSSQSGHNTVSWYQQALGQGPQFIFQYYREEENGRGNFPPRFSGLQFPNYSSELNVNALELDDSALYLCASSYSLAGGTTGELFFGEGSRLTVL.

The chain couples TRBV29-1 to TRBJ2-7, with TRBD1 as a possible D gene (5 bases). V shed 6 bases and J shed 3 bases, with 15 bases lying between them. Germline V gives CDR1 SQVTM, CDR2 ANQGSEA. The CDR3 contains 13 residues. Written as DNA, the CDR3 is TGCAGCGTAAGGACACGGTTGAGCTACGAGCAGTACTTC. Protein: CSVRTRLSYEQYF.

The chain employs TRBV5-1 and TRBJ1-1, with D possibly TRBD1 on 6 matching bases. V was shortened by 1 base and J by 5 bases, with 15 bases between the two germline ends. The CDR3 totals 15 residues. Germline CDR1 reads SGHRS; CDR2 reads YFSETQ. As DNA, the CDR3 is TGCGCCAGCAGCTTGTCCGCAGTTACAGGGACTGAAGCTTTCTTT. The encoded protein is CASSLSAVTGTEAFF.

V gene TRBV2 combines with J gene TRBJ2-7; unclear D gene. The length of the CDR3 is 15 residues. Germline-derived CDR1 and CDR2 are SNHLY and FYNNEI. The V and J ends lost 1 base and 2 bases respectively, with 12 bases between them. CDR3 amino acids: CASSEGSVYPYEQYF. The CDR3 coding sequence is TGTGCCAGCAGTGAAGGATCCGTCTACCCCTACGAGCAGTACTTC.

The chain is built from TRBV4-2 and TRBJ2-3, with D tentatively TRBD1 (6 bases). The V end lost 4 bases, the J end lost 3 bases, and 8 bases lay between the germline ends. Germline CDR1 is LGHNA and CDR2 is YNFKEQ. This CDR3 comprises 13 residues. The CDR3 coding sequence is TGTGCCAGCAGCCGAACAGGGACAGATACGCAGTATTTT. Amino acid sequence: CASSRTGTDTQYF.

The V call is TRBV2, the J call TRBJ2-1, with D unclear. V lost 7 bases and J 0 bases, leaving 10 bases between the germline ends. The CDR3 is 14 residues long. The germline CDR1 and CDR2 sequences are SNHLY and FYNNEI. The CDR3 loop reads CASNRQSSYNEQFF. Here the CDR3 DNA reads TGTGCCAGCAACCGCCAGAGCTCCTACAATGAGCAGTTCTTC. The full variable domain, its missing parts supplied by reference TRBV2 and TRBJ2-1, is EPEVTQTPSHQVTQMGQEVILRCVPISNHLYFYWYRQILGQKVEFLVSFYNNEISEKSEIFDDQFSVERPDGSNFTLKIRSTKLEDSAMYFCASNRQSSYNEQFFGPGTRLTVL.

The chain couples TRBV10-3 to TRBJ2-1, with D perhaps given as TRBD1 or TRBD2 (6 bases each). The CDR3 is made up of 12 amino acids. Germline loops: CDR1 ENHRY, CDR2 SYGVKD. V shed 7 bases and J shed 6 bases, with 10 bases lying between them. In DNA, the CDR3 is TGTGCCATCAACGGAGGGGGCAATGAGCAGTTCTTC. Amino acids: CAINGGGNEQFF.

This chain links TRBV15 with TRBJ1-2; D not resolved. Per the germline V gene, CDR1 is LNHNV and CDR2 is YYDKDF (reference sequence). CDR3 size: 15 residues. The ends were cut back, 3 bases at V and 7 bases at J, with 18 bases in the middle. CDR3 in amino acids: CATSSGRQSSGGYTF. Here the CDR3 DNA reads TGTGCCACCAGCAGCGGTCGTCAATCAAGTGGTGGCTACACCTTC.

A single count supports this clone. V and J are TRBV6-9 and TRBJ2-1, with TRBD1 matching 11 bases. In germline, CDR1 is MNHGY, CDR2 SVAAGI. With V trimmed by 6 bases and J by 7 bases, 8 bases remained unmatched. The CDR3 sequence is 15 residues long. The CDR3 loop is CASRLPGQGENEQFF. The CDR3 nucleotides read TGTGCCAGCAGACTACCGGGACAGGGGGAAAATGAGCAGTTCTTC.

A single count supports this clone. The chain is built from TRBV11-2 and TRBJ2-2; D remains ambiguous. This CDR3 region has 16 residues. The germline V gene has CDR1 SGHAT and CDR2 FQNNGV. V lost 1 base to trimming and J lost 2 bases, with 11 bases between them. The CDR3 reads CASSLGVGPNTGELFF. In nucleotides, the CDR3 is TGTGCCAGCAGCTTAGGTGTGGGCCCCAACACCGGGGAGCTGTTTTTT. Full variable domain (missing parts from reference TRBV11-2 and TRBJ2-2): EAGVAQSPRYKIIEKRQSVAFWCNPISGHATLYWYQQILGQGPKLLIQFQNNGVVDDSQLPKDRFSAERLKGVDSTLKIQPAKLEDSAVYLCASSLGVGPNTGELFFGEGSRLTVL.

The rearrangement links TRBV2 to TRBJ2-5; 7 bases are shared with TRBD2. V shed 7 bases and J 2 bases; nucleotides not matched to a gene: 22. The CDR3 runs to 19 residues. CDR1 is SNHLY and CDR2 is FYNNEI in the germline V gene. Here the CDR3 DNA reads TGTGCCAGCACGCGACGGCGGGGCGGGGGTACAACAAGACAAGAGACCCAGTACTTC. Its translation: CASTRRRGGGTTRQETQYF.